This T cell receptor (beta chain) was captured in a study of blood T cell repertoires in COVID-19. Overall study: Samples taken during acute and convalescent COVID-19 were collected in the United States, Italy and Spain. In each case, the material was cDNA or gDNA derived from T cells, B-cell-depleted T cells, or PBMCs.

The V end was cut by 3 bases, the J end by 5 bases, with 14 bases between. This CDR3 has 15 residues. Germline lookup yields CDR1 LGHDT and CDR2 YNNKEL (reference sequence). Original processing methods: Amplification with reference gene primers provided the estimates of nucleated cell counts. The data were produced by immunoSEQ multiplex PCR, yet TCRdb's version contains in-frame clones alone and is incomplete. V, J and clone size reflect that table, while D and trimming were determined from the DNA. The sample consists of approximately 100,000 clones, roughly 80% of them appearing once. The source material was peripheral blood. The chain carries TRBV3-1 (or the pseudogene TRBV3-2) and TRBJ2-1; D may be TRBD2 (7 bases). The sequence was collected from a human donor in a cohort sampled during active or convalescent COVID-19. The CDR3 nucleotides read TGTGCCAGCAGCCATTCAGGGGAGGGGAACAATGAGCAGTTCTTC. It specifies CASSHSGEGNNEQFF.